Listed below are T cell receptor beta chains from one sample, sequenced in a study of response to subunit inactivated influenza vaccine. TCRdb called the RT-PCR reads again in MiXCR, with one record for every CDR3 protein. The data contain roughly 620,000 distinct CDR3 sequences, around 11% of them singletons. A further study also used this sample, focusing on T cells expressing NK-cell markers.

Material: PBMCs from blood, obtained on the day of vaccination. The source of these receptors is a man aged 45-65 years who received an inactivated influenza vaccine. Each CDR3 is given with its conserved first and last residue. D genes are given only for firm matches. Expanded clones get a size class; other rows say once, few or many, or leave the size out.

>-|few|TRBV4-1|TRBJ2-2
CASSSGGRTGELFF
TGCGCCAGCAGCTCCGGGGGGCGGACCGGGGAGCTGTTTTTT
>-|many|TRBV20-1|TRBJ1-1
CSARDQRQGFNTEAFF
TGCAGTGCTAGAGATCAGCGGCAGGGGTTTAACACTGAAGCTTTCTTT
>TRBD1|few|TRBV5-5|TRBJ1-4
CASSFQTGGAEKLFF
TGTGCCAGCAGCTTCCAGACAGGGGGGGCTGAAAAACTGTTTTTT
>-|-|TRBV7-9|TRBJ2-1
CASKTHAEFYNEQFF
TGTGCCAGCAAAACGCATGCCGAGTTTTACAATGAGCAGTTCTTC
>-|few|TRBV28|TRBJ2-7
CASSLRNELFF
TGTGCCAGCAGTTTACGTAATGAGCTCTTCTTC
>-|-|TRBV27|TRBJ2-2
CASSPPGHITGELFF
TGTGCCAGCAGTCCCCCCGGACACATCACCGGGGAGCTGTTTTTT
>-|many|TRBV12-3/TRBV12-4|TRBJ1-1
CASSLMKTEAFF
TGTGCCAGCAGTTTAATGAAGACTGAAGCTTTCTTT
>TRBD1|few|TRBV12-3/TRBV12-4|TRBJ1-1
CASSATGGRTEAFF
TGTGCCAGCAGTGCAACAGGGGGTAGGACTGAAGCTTTCTTT
>-|-|TRBV5-1|TRBJ1-1
CASSLGASGDPNTEAFF
TGCGCCAGCAGCTTGGGAGCGTCAGGGGACCCGAACACTGAAGCTTTCTTT
>TRBD1|many|TRBV29-1|TRBJ2-5
CSVRPGTGANRLQETQYF
TGCAGCGTTCGACCCGGGACAGGCGCCAACCGGTTACAAGAGACCCAGTACTTC
>-|-|TRBV12-3/TRBV12-4|TRBJ2-6
CASREPSSGANVLTF
TGTGCCAGCAGAGAACCAAGCTCTGGGGCCAACGTCCTGACTTTC
>-|few|TRBV29-1|TRBJ2-7
CSVFREGDSYEQYF
TGCAGCGTTTTTCGGGAAGGAGATTCCTACGAGCAGTACTTC
>-|few|TRBV2|TRBJ1-6
CASSEVEGFDNSPLHF
TGTGCCAGCAGTGAAGTGGAGGGTTTCGATAATTCACCCCTCCACTTT
>TRBD1|-|TRBV4-2|TRBJ2-4
CASSPRDRELGAKNIQYF
TGTGCCAGCAGCCCACGGGACAGGGAGTTGGGAGCCAAAAACATTCAGTACTTC
>-|few|TRBV7-9|TRBJ2-7
CASSLGVSSGDNEQYF
TGTGCCAGCAGCTTAGGAGTATCCAGCGGGGACAACGAGCAGTACTTC
>TRBD1|-|TRBV11-2|TRBJ2-2
CASSLGTGTGGYTGELFF
TGTGCCAGCAGCTTAGGAACCGGGACAGGGGGATACACCGGGGAGCTGTTTTTT
>-|-|TRBV5-5|TRBJ2-1
CASSWGRSNEQFF
TGTGCCAGCAGCTGGGGGAGGTCCAATGAGCAGTTCTTC
>-|few|TRBV10-3|TRBJ2-7
CAISEGREPFYEQYF
TGTGCCATCAGTGAAGGCAGGGAACCCTTTTACGAGCAGTACTTC
>-|many|TRBV4-1|TRBJ1-4
CASSQDISWNEKLFF
TGCGCCAGCAGCCAAGATATCAGTTGGAATGAAAAACTGTTTTTT
>-|few|TRBV4-1|TRBJ1-3
CASSQDRLTAGNTIYF
TGCGCCAGCAGCCAAGATCGTTTGACCGCCGGAAACACCATATATTTT
>-|few|TRBV7-2|TRBJ2-1
CASSLAAPSYNEQFF
TGTGCCAGCAGCTTAGCAGCCCCCTCCTACAATGAGCAGTTCTTC
>-|-|TRBV10-3|TRBJ2-7
CAISVGGRPAEEQYF
TGTGCCATCAGTGTGGGGGGACGGCCGGCGGAGGAGCAGTACTTC
>TRBD2|-|TRBV7-2|TRBJ2-3
CASSNSGGANTQYF
TGTGCCAGCAGCAATAGCGGGGGGGCAAATACGCAGTATTTT
>-|many|TRBV20-1|TRBJ1-5
CSARVGTYNSNQPQHF
TGCAGTGCTAGAGTCGGGACTTATAATAGCAATCAGCCCCAGCATTTT
>TRBD1|once|TRBV20-1|TRBJ2-3
CSATGQGGQDTQYF
TGCAGTGCCACGGGACAGGGGGGGCAAGATACGCAGTATTTT
>-|many|TRBV10-3|TRBJ2-2
CAISSRDNTGELFF
TGTGCCATCAGTTCCAGGGACAACACCGGGGAGCTGTTTTTT
>-|-|TRBV18|TRBJ1-1
CASSPTVEGTEAFF
TGTGCCAGCTCACCGACGGTTGAGGGCACTGAAGCTTTCTTT
>TRBD2|-|TRBV2|TRBJ2-3
CASSEGGGSGSTDTQYF
TGTGCCAGCAGTGAAGGGGGAGGGTCCGGTAGCACAGATACGCAGTATTTT
>TRBD1|few|TRBV9|TRBJ1-2
CASSVGGGQGYGYTF
TGTGCCAGCAGCGTAGGTGGGGGACAGGGGTATGGCTACACCTTC
>-|-|TRBV12-3/TRBV12-4|TRBJ2-1
CASSFSGPEGQFF
TGTGCCAGCAGTTTCTCGGGTCCCGAAGGGCAGTTCTTC
>TRBD2|many|TRBV12-3/TRBV12-4|TRBJ2-1
CATSRLARDGEQFF
TGTGCCACCTCCAGACTAGCGAGGGACGGTGAGCAGTTCTTC
>TRBD2|many|TRBV6-5|TRBJ2-7
CASSYSASGTYEQYF
TGTGCCAGCAGTTACTCGGCTAGCGGCACCTACGAGCAGTACTTC
>TRBD2|-|TRBV20-1|TRBJ2-1
CSAPRLAGAVNEQFF
TGCAGTGCTCCGCGGCTAGCGGGGGCGGTCAATGAGCAGTTCTTC
>TRBD1|-|TRBV6-5|TRBJ2-7
CASSFRDRGRYEQYF
TGTGCCAGCAGTTTCCGGGACAGGGGGAGATACGAGCAGTACTTC
>TRBD2|few|TRBV7-2|TRBJ2-1
CASGPGLATYNEQFF
TGTGCCAGCGGACCGGGACTAGCGACCTACAATGAGCAGTTCTTC
>-|many|TRBV5-1|TRBJ2-7
CASSETGSYEQYF
TGTGCCAGCAGCGAAACAGGGTCCTACGAGCAGTACTTC
>-|-|TRBV20-1|TRBJ2-2
CSARNPGHSNTGELFF
TGCAGTGCTAGAAACCCGGGACATTCGAACACCGGGGAGCTGTTTTTT
>TRBD2|-|TRBV29-1|TRBJ2-7
CSVEGPGTSGYEQYF
TGCAGCGTTGAAGGCCCCGGGACTAGCGGGTACGAGCAGTACTTC
>TRBD2|few|TRBV5-1|TRBJ2-1
CASSGGGSYNEQFF
TGCGCCAGCTCCGGGGGGGGGAGCTACAATGAGCAGTTCTTC
>-|many|TRBV5-1|TRBJ1-6
CASSYAGESPLHF
TGCGCCAGCAGCTATGCAGGGGAATCACCCCTCCACTTT
>TRBD2|-|TRBV12-3/TRBV12-4|TRBJ2-3
CASSWEGGKWTSTDTQYF
TGTGCCAGCAGTTGGGAGGGAGGAAAATGGACGAGCACAGATACGCAGTATTTT
>-|few|TRBV10-3|TRBJ2-1
CAITDYPREQFF
TGTGCCATCACCGACTACCCCCGCGAGCAGTTCTTC
>-|many|TRBV20-1|TRBJ2-2
CSASGLNTGELFF
TGCAGTGCTAGTGGTTTGAACACCGGGGAGCTGTTTTTT
>-|-|TRBV5-6|TRBJ2-1
CASSGMGGFSYNEQFF
TGTGCCAGCAGTGGAATGGGGGGTTTCTCCTACAATGAGCAGTTCTTC
>TRBD2|few|TRBV29-1|TRBJ2-3
CSVGGGASDTQYF
TGCAGCGTTGGCGGGGGGGCTTCAGATACGCAGTATTTT
>-|-|TRBV29-1|TRBJ2-1
CSAPGLGYNEQFF
TGCAGCGCACCGGGACTGGGATACAATGAGCAGTTCTTC
>TRBD1|many|TRBV4-3|TRBJ1-1
CASSQEGQGNTEAFF
TGCGCCAGCAGCCAAGAAGGACAGGGGAACACTGAAGCTTTCTTT
>-|-|TRBV6-1|TRBJ1-2
CASSEVGLGGYTF
TGTGCCAGCAGTGAAGTTGGCTTAGGAGGCTACACCTTC
>-|-|TRBV6-2/TRBV6-3|TRBJ2-6
CASSYSVGGANVLTF
TGTGCCAGCAGTTATTCGGTCGGTGGGGCCAACGTCCTGACTTTC
>-|few|TRBV5-1|TRBJ2-3
CASSLGTKGAQYF
TGCGCCAGCAGCTTGGGGACAAAGGGCGCGCAGTATTTT
>TRBD2|-|TRBV20-1|TRBJ2-3
CSARGGLAGLSTDTQYF
TGCAGTGCTAGAGGGGGACTAGCGGGCCTGAGCACAGATACGCAGTATTTT
>-|-|TRBV23-1|TRBJ2-3
CASSYPTRAADTQYF
TGCGCCAGCAGTTATCCGACTAGGGCGGCGGATACGCAGTATTTT
>-|many|TRBV29-1|TRBJ1-4
CSVEAGEGDEKLFF
TGCAGCGTTGAAGCAGGAGAAGGTGATGAAAAACTGTTTTTT
>TRBD2|-|TRBV20-1|TRBJ2-7
CSASQAGVHEQYF
TGCAGTGCTAGTCAAGCGGGAGTACACGAGCAGTACTTC